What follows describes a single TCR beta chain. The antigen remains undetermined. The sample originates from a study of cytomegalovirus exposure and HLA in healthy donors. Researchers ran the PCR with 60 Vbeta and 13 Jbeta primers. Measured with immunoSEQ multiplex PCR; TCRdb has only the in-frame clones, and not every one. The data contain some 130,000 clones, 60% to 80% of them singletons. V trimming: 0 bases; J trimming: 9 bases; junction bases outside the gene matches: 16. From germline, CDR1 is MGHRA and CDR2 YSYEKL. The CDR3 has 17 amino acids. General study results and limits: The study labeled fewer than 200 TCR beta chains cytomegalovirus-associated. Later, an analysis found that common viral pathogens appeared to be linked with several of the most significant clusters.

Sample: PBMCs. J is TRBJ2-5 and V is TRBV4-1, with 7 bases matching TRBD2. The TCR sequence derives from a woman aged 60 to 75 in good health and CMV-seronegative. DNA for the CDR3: TGCGCCAGCAGCCAAGAGTTTATAGCTAGCGGAACATGGGCCCAGTACTTC. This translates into CASSQEFIASGTWAQYF.